This is a list of T cell receptor beta chains from one sample in a study of T cells in Graves' hyperthyroidism and ophthalmopathy. In TCRdb, the multiplex PCR reads were re-called with MiXCR into one record per CDR3 protein. Of hundreds of thousands of distinct CDR3 sequences detected, 24% appear once; the ten largest clones hold around 11%. The sequenced sample consisted of blood. Receptors originate from a woman aged 30 to 39 with Graves' ophthalmopathy. The CDR3 runs from the conserved cysteine through the conserved F or W. A D gene is named only where the DNA matches it firmly. Size tells how often a clone was seen (once, few, many) or the class of an expanded clone, and some rows leave it out.

TRBJ1-2	TRBV20-1	TRBD1	.	TGCAGTGCTAGGGGGGACAGCTATGGCTACACCTTC	CSARGDSYGYTF
TRBJ1-2	TRBV6-1	TRBD1	.	TGTGCCAGCAGCCCCGGGACAGGGGCCACCAACTATGGCTACACCTTC	CASSPGTGATNYGYTF
TRBJ2-5	TRBV29-1	TRBD1	many	TGCAGCGTTTGGACAGGGGAGGTAGAGGCCCAGTACTTC	CSVWTGEVEAQYF
TRBJ1-3	TRBV18	.	many	TGTGCCAGCTCGCCGCGCGAGGGGGGGCCTGGAAACACCATATATTTT	CASSPREGGPGNTIYF
TRBJ2-7	TRBV6-1	TRBD1	many	TGTGCCAGCAGTGCCACAGGGGGCTACGAGCAGTACTTC	CASSATGGYEQYF
TRBJ2-6	TRBV25-1	.	once	TGTGCCAGCAGTTTGTTCGGGGACGGGTCTGGGGCCAACGTCCTGACTTTC	CASSLFGDGSGANVLTF
TRBJ2-1	TRBV29-1	.	.	TGCAGCGTTGTCGACGGACTAAAAGCCTACAATGAGCAGTTCTTC	CSVVDGLKAYNEQFF
TRBJ2-5	TRBV2	.	once	TGTGCCAGCACCAGGGCTACCAGACAAGAGACCCAGTACTTC	CASTRATRQETQYF
TRBJ1-5	TRBV12-3/TRBV12-4	.	once	TGTGCCAGCAGTCGGACAGTTGATCAGCCCCAGCATTTT	CASSRTVDQPQHF
TRBJ1-1	TRBV4-2	.	many	TGTGCCAGCAGCCTGGGACGACAATCTGAAGCTTTCTTT	CASSLGRQSEAFF
TRBJ2-7	TRBV18	.	few	TGTGCCAGCTCAACTACAGACCCCTTCTCCTACGAGCAGTACTTC	CASSTTDPFSYEQYF
TRBJ1-1	TRBV29-1	.	many	TGCAGCGTGTCAGAACTCCTGGACGCTGAAGCTTTCTTT	CSVSELLDAEAFF
TRBJ2-5	TRBV11-1	.	many	TGTGCCAGCAGCTGGGGGCGGGGGCTAGAAGAGACCCAGTACTTC	CASSWGRGLEETQYF
TRBJ1-5	TRBV5-1	.	many	TGCGCCAGCAGCTACATGACGCCCCAGCATTTT	CASSYMTPQHF
TRBJ2-7	TRBV11-2	TRBD2	.	TGTGCCAGCAGTCCGCGGGGGGGCAGGTTCTACGAGCAGTACTTC	CASSPRGGRFYEQYF
TRBJ1-2	TRBV5-1	TRBD1	.	TGCGCCAGCAGCTTGGAGGGAGGGGGCCAAGGCTACACCTTC	CASSLEGGGQGYTF
TRBJ1-1	TRBV6-2/TRBV6-3	.	many	TGTGCCAGCAGTTTAGCCTTCATGAACACTGAAGCTTTCTTT	CASSLAFMNTEAFF
TRBJ1-1	TRBV28	.	many	TGTGCCAGCAGTCCCGCTCCGGCAGGGAGGGCTGAAGCTTTCTTT	CASSPAPAGRAEAFF
TRBJ2-2	TRBV7-9	TRBD2	.	TGTGCCAGCAGCTTCCAGGGAGGGGACACCGGGGAGCTGTTTTTT	CASSFQGGDTGELFF
TRBJ1-3	TRBV7-8	TRBD1	many	TGTGCCAGCAGGAGGACAGGGGGCTCTGGAAACACCATATATTTT	CASRRTGGSGNTIYF
TRBJ1-1	TRBV27	.	many	TGTGCCAGCAGTAAAGCGGTCATGAACACTGAAGCTTTCTTT	CASSKAVMNTEAFF
TRBJ2-5	TRBV30	TRBD1	.	TGTGCCTGGGAGTCGGGACAGGGTACGCCCCAGTACTTC	CAWESGQGTPQYF
TRBJ1-6	TRBV5-1	TRBD1	few	TGCGCCAGCAGCTTGGCGGAGGACAGGGGTTCACCCCTCCACTTT	CASSLAEDRGSPLHF
TRBJ1-5	TRBV18	.	many	TGTGCCACCACAGAGCTTATCAATCAGCCCCAGCATTTT	CATTELINQPQHF
TRBJ1-2	TRBV12-3/TRBV12-4	.	many	TGTGCCAGTGGGGATTGGGGGCGACGTTCCTATGGCTACACCTTC	CASGDWGRRSYGYTF
TRBJ2-4	TRBV20-1	.	many	TGCAGTGCTAGAGAAATCCAGGGACCCATTCAGTACTTC	CSAREIQGPIQYF